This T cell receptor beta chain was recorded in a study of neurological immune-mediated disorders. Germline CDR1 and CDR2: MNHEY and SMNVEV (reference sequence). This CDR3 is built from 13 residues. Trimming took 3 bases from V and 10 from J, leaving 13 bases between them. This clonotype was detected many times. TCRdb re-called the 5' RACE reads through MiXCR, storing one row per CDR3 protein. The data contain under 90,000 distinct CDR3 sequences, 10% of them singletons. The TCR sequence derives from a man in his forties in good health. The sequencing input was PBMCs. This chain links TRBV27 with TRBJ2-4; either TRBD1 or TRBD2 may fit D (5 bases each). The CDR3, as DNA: TGTGCCAGCAGTTTGGCAGGGTCGGGGATTCAGTACTTC. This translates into CASSLAGSGIQYF.